This T cell receptor (beta chain) is drawn from a study of T cells expressing NK-cell markers. Turning to the study itself: It was sorted CD3+CD56+NKG2C+, CD3+CD56+NKG2C- and CD3+CD56-NKG2C+ T cells that supplied the TCR beta repertoires.

Germline CDR1 reads SGHRS; CDR2 reads YFSETQ. This CDR3 spans 16 amino acids. 5'RACE template switching with UMIs produced the TCR beta cDNA. Reanalyzing the 5' RACE reads, TCRdb keeps one entry per CDR3 protein, without DNA. The sample data list about 460,000 distinct CDR3 sequences. The sequence derives from a woman aged 50 to 60 in good health. The gene calls are TRBV5-1 and TRBJ2-3; TCRdb's D gene call, TRBD1, goes unchecked for lack of DNA. Sequences were obtained from blood T cells: a sorted CD56 or NKG2C T cell subset, CD4+ or CD8+ T cells, or bulk PBMC T cells (not recorded which). The CDR3 region is CASSLLGGAGTDTQYF.